This TCR beta chain was captured in a study of blood T cell repertoires in COVID-19. Germline CDR1 reads GTSNPN; CDR2 reads SVGIG (reference sequence). The CDR3 loop spans 12 amino acids. The V end was cut by 4 bases, the J end by 1 base, with 7 bases between. This clone was recorded once. Repertoires were generated with immunoSEQ multiplex PCR, while TCRdb's copy carries only in-frame clones and drops some. The table includes about 200,000 clones, about 90% detected once. The gene calls are TRBV30 and TRBJ1-2; D perhaps matches TRBD1 (6 bases). Sequenced input: PBMCs or T cells enriched from blood (not recorded which). This TCR was sampled from a woman aged 25 to 45 with acute COVID-19. The CDR3: CAWTGVNYGYTF. The CDR3 DNA follows: TGTGCCTGGACAGGGGTTAACTATGGCTACACCTTC.